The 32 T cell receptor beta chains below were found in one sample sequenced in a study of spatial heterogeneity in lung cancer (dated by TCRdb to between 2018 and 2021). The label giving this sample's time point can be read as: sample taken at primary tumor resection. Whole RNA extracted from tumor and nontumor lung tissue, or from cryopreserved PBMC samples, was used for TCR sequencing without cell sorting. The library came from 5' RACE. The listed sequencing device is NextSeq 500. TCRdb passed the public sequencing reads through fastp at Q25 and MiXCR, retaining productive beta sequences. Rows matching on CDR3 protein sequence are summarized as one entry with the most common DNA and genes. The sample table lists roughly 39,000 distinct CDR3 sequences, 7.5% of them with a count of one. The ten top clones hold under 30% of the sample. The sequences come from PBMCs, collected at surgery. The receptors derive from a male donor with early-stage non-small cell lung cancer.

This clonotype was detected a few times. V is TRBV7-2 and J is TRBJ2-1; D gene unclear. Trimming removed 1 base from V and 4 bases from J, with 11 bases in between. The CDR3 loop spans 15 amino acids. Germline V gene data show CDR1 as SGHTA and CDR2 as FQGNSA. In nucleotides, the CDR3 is TGTGCCAGCAGCTTAGTCGGCGGAGCTTACAATGAGCAGTTCTTC. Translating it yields CASSLVGGAYNEQFF.

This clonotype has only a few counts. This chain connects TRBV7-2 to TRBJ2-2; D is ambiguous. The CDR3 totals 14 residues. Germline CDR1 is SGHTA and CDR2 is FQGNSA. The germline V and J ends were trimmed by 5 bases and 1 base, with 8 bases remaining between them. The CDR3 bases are TGTGCCAGCAGCCCTAGACTGAACACCGGGGAGCTGTTTTTT. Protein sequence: CASSPRLNTGELFF.

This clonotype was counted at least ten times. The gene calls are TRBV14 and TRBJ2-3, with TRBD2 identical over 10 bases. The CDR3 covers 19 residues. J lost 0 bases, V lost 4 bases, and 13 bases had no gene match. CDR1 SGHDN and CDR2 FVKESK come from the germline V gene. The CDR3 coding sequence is TGTGCCAGCAGCCGGTACTGGACTAGCGGTGTTACTAGCACAGATACGCAGTATTTT. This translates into CASSRYWTSGVTSTDTQYF.

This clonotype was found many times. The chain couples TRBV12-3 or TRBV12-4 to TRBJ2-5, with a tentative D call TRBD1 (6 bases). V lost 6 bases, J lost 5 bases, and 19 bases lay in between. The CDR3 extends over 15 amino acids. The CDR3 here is CASSLEQGILETQYF. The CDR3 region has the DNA TGTGCCAGCAGCCTTGAACAGGGTATCTTGGAGACCCAGTACTTC.

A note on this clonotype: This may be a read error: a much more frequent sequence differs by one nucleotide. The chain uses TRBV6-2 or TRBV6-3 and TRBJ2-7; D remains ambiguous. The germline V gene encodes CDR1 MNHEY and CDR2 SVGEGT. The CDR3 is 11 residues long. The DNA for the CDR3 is TGTGCCAGCATGGGCTCCTACAAGCAGTACGTC. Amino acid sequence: CASMGSYKQYV.

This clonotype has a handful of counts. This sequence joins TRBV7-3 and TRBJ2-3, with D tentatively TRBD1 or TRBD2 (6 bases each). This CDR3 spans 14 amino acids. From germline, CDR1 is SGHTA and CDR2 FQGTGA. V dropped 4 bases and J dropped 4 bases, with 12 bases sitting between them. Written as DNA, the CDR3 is TGTGCCAGCAGCTCCTACAGGGAGGCAGATACGCAGTATTTT. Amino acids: CASSSYREADTQYF.

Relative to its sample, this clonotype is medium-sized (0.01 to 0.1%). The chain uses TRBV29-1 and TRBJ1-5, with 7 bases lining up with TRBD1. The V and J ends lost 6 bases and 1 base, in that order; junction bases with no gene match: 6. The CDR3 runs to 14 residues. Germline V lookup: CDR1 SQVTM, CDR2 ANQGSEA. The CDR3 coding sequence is TGCAGCGTAATCGACAGGGAGAGCAATCAGCCCCAGCATTTT. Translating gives CSVIDRESNQPQHF.

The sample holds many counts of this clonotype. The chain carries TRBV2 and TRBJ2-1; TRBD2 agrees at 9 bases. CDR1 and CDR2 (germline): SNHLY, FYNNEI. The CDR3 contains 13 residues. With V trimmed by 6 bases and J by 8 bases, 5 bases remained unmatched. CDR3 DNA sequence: TGTGCCAGCAGGGGGACTAGCAGCCATGAGCAGTTCTTC. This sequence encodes CASRGTSSHEQFF.

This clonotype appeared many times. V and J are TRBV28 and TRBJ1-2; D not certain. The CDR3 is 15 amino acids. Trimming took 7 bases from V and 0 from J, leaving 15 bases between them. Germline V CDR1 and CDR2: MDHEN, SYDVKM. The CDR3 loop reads CASIVGAGPNYGYTF. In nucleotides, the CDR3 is TGTGCCAGCATTGTTGGCGCCGGGCCTAACTATGGCTACACCTTC.

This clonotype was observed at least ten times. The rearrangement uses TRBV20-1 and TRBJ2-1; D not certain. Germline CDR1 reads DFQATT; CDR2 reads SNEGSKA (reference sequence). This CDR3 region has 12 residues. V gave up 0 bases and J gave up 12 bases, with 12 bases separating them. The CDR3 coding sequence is TGCAGTGCTAGAGATTGGCGGTCTGTGCAGTTCTTC. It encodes CSARDWRSVQFF.

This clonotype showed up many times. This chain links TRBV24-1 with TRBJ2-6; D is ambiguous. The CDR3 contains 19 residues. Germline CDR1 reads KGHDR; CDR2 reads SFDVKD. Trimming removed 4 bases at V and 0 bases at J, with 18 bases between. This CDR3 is CATSDPVGGRSSGANVLTF. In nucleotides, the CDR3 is TGTGCCACCAGTGACCCAGTGGGCGGACGGAGCTCTGGGGCCAACGTCCTGACTTTC.

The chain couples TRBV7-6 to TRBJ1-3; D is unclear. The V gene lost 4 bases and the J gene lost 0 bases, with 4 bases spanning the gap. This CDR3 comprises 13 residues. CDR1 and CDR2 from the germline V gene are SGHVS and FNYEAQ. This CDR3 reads CASSSSSGNTIYF. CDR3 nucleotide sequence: TGTGCCAGCAGCTCCAGCTCTGGAAACACCATATATTTT.

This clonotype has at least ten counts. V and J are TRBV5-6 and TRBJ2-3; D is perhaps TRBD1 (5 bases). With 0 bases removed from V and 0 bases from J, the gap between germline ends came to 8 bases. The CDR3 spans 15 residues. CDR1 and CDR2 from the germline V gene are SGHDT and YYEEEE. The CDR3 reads CASSLERGSTDTQYF. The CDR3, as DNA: TGTGCCAGCAGCTTGGAAAGGGGCAGCACAGATACGCAGTATTTT.

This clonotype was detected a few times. CDR3 sequence reads: CASTRVTNRHNEQFF. For the CDR3, the DNA is TGTGCCAGCACCAGGGTGACCAATCGCCACAATGAGCAGTTCTTC. The gene calls are TRBV2 and TRBJ2-1, with TRBD1 as a possible D gene (5 bases). Trimming shortened V by 7 bases and J by 5 bases, and 18 bases separated the two germline ends. CDR1 is SNHLY and CDR2 is FYNNEI in the germline V gene. The CDR3 consists of 15 residues.

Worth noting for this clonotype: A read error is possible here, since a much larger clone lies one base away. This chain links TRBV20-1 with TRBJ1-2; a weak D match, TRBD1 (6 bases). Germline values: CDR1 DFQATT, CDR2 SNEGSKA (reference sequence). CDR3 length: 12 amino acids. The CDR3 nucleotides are TGCAGTGCCCGAGAGGGGGTACGTGGCCACACCTTC. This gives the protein CSAREGVRGHTF.

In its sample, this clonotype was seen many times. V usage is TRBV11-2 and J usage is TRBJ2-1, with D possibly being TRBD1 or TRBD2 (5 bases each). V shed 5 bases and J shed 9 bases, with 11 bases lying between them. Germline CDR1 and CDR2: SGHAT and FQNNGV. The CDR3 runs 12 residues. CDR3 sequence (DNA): TGTGCCAGCAGCGCTGGGGGAGTTGAGCAGTTCTTC. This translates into CASSAGGVEQFF.

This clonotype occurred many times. This CDR3 is CASSDRDYGISNYGYTF. In DNA, the CDR3 is TGTGCCAGCAGTGACAGGGACTACGGGATTTCGAACTATGGCTACACCTTC. This chain links TRBV2 with TRBJ1-2, with a possible D match to TRBD1 (5 bases). Trimming removed 3 bases from V and 2 bases from J, with 19 bases in between. The CDR3 runs to 17 residues. In germline, CDR1 is SNHLY, CDR2 FYNNEI.

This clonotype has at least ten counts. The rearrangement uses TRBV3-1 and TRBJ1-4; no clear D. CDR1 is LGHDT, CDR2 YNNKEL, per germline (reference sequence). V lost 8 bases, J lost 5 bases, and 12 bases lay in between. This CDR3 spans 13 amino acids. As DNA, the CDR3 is TGTGCCAGCGCCACTACTCTGAATGAAAAACTGTTTTTT. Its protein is CASATTLNEKLFF.

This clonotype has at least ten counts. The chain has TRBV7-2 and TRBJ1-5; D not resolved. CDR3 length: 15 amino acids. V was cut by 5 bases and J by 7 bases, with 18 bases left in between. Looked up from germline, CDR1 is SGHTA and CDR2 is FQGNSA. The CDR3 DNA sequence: TGTGCCAGCAGCCCTGTCCCGGGGATGGACCAGCCCCAGCATTTT. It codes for CASSPVPGMDQPQHF.

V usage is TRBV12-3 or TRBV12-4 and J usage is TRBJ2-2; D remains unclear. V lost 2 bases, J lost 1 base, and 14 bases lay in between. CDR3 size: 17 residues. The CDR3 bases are TGTGCCAGCAGTTTAAGGCAGACAACCGTGAACACCGGGGAGCTGTTTTTT. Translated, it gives CASSLRQTTVNTGELFF.

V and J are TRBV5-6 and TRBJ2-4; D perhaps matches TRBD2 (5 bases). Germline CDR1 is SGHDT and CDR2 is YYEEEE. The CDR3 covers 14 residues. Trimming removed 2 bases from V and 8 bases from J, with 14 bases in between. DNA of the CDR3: TGTGCCAGCAGCTTCCTTGAGGGCGCGGACATTCAGTACTTC. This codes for CASSFLEGADIQYF.

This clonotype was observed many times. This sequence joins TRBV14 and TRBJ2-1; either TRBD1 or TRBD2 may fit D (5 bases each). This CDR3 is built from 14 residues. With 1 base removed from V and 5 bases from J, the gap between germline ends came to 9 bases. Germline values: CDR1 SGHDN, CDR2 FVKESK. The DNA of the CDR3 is TGTGCCAGCAGCCAAGGGGACGTCCACAATGAGCAGTTCTTC. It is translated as CASSQGDVHNEQFF.

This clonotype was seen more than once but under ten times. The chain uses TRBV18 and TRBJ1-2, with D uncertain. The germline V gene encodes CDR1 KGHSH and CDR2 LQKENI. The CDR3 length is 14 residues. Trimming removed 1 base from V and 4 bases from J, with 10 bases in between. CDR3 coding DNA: TGTGCCAGCTCACCACGGGAGGGAGGCTATGGCTACACCTTC. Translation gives CASSPREGGYGYTF.

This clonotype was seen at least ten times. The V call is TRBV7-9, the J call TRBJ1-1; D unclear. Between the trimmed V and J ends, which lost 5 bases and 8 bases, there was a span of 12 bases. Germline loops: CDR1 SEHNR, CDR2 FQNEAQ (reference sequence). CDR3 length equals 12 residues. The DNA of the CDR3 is TGTGCCAGCAGCCCCGATGGCACCGAAGCTTTCTTT. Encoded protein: CASSPDGTEAFF.

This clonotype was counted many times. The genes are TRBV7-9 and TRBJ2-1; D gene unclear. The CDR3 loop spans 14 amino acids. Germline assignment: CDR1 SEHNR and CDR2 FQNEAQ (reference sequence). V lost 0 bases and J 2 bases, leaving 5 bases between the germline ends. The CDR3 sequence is CASSLAGTYNEQFF. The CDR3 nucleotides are TGTGCCAGCAGCTTAGCGGGGACCTACAATGAGCAGTTCTTC.

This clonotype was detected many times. In nucleotides, the CDR3 is TGCAGTGCTAGAACCATCCTAACAGGGAACACTGAAGCTTTCTTT. Translating it yields CSARTILTGNTEAFF. The gene calls are TRBV20-1 and TRBJ1-1, with a tentative D call TRBD1 (5 bases). This CDR3 is 15 amino acids long. Trimming removed 2 bases from V and 1 base from J, with 14 bases in between. CDR1 DFQATT and CDR2 SNEGSKA come from the germline V gene (reference sequence).

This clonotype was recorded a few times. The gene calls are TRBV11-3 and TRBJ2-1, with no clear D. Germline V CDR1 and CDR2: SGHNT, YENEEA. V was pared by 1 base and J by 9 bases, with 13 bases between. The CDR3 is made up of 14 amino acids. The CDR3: CASSLVRSTFEQFF. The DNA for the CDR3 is TGTGCCAGCAGCTTAGTCCGGTCTACATTTGAGCAGTTCTTC.

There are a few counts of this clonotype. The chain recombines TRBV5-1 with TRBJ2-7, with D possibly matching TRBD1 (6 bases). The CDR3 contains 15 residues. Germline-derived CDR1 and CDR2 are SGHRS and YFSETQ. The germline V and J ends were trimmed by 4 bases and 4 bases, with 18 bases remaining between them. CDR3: CASSTGQTPLYEQYF. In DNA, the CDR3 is TGCGCCAGCAGCACAGGACAGACACCTTTATACGAGCAGTACTTC.

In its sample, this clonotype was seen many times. The CDR3 DNA reads TGCGCCAGCAGCTCGGGACTAGGTAATGAGCAGTTCTTC. The encoded protein is CASSSGLGNEQFF. This rearrangement joins TRBV5-1 to TRBJ2-1; 8 bases fit TRBD2. V was clipped by 3 bases and J by 7 bases; unmatched bases: 3. CDR1 and CDR2 (germline): SGHRS, YFSETQ. This CDR3 region has 13 residues.

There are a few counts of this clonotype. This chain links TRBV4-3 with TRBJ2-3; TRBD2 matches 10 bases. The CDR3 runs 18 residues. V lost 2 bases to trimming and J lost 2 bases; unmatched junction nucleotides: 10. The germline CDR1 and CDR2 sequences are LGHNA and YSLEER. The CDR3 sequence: CASSQQRGGLVDTDTQYF. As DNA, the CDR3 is TGCGCCAGCAGCCAACAGCGGGGGGGACTAGTCGACACAGATACGCAGTATTTT.

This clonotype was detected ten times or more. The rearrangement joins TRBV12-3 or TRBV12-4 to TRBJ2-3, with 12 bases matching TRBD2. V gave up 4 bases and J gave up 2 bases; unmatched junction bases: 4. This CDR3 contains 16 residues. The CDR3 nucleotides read TGTGCCAGCAGTTCTCGACTAGCGGGGGTCACAGATACGCAGTATTTT. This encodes CASSSRLAGVTDTQYF.

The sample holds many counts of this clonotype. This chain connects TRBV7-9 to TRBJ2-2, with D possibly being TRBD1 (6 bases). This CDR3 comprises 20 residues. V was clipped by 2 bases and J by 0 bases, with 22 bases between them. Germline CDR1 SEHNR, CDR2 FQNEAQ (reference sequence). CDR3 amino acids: CASSLSGLRSTGANTGELFF. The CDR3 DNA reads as TGTGCCAGCAGCTTATCGGGTCTTAGGTCGACAGGAGCGAACACCGGGGAGCTGTTTTTT.